The following is a T cell receptor beta chain sequence with its context. This record comes from a study of T cell changes during pregnancy in multiple sclerosis. CDR1 and CDR2 (germline): SNHLY, FYNNEI. The length of the CDR3 is 15 residues. V dropped 4 bases and J dropped 3 bases, with 15 bases sitting between them. The data were produced by immunoSEQ multiplex PCR, yet TCRdb's version contains in-frame clones alone and is incomplete. The sample includes around 80,000 clones, about 92% of them seen just once. This clonotype was obtained from a female donor with multiple sclerosis, enrolled in a pregnancy study. The source was peripheral blood, collected before pregnancy. The chain joins TRBV2 to TRBJ2-5, with D possibly matching TRBD2 (5 bases). Here the CDR3 reads CASSVGGGSEETQYF. CDR3 bases: TGTGCCAGCAGTGTCGGAGGTGGGTCCGAAGAGACCCAGTACTTC. Together with reference TRBV2 and TRBJ2-5, the CDR3 gives the full variable domain: EPEVTQTPSHQVTQMGQEVILRCVPISNHLYFYWYRQILGQKVEFLVSFYNNEISEKSEIFDDQFSVERPDGSNFTLKIRSTKLEDSAMYFCASSVGGGSEETQYFGPGTRLLVL.